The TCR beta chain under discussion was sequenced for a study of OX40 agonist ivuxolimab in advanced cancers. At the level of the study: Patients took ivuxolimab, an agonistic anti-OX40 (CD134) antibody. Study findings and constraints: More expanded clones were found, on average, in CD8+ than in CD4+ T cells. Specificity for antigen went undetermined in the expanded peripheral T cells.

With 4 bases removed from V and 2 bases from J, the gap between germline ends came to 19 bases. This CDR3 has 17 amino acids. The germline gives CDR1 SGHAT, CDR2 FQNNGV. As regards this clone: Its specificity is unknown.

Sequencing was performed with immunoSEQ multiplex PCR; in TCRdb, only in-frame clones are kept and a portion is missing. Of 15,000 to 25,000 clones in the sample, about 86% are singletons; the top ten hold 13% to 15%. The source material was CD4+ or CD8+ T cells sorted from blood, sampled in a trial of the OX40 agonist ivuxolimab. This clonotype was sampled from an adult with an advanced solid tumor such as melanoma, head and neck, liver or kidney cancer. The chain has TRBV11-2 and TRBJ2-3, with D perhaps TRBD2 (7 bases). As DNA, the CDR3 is TGTGCCAGCAGCTCCCGGGGGATCGGGGGGCTCACAGATACGCAGTATTTT. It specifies CASSSRGIGGLTDTQYF.